This record covers a single T cell receptor beta chain. The naive gate required viable CD3+CD4+ or CD3+CD8+ cells with CCR7+CD45RA+CD45RO-CD95-CD27+CD28+ phenotype. The record originates from a study of T cells after posttransplantation cyclophosphamide. This table comes from immunoSEQ multiplex PCR, and its TCRdb copy is limited to in-frame clones, with some not included. The sample shows more than 30,000 clones, about 90% of them seen only once. CDR3 length: 14 residues. The junction had 3 bases not matched to a gene; V was cut back by 3 bases and J by 3 bases. Germline lookup yields CDR1 LNHDA and CDR2 SQIVND (reference sequence).

This chain joins TRBV19 and TRBJ2-7; 9 bases line up with TRBD1. The sequence was obtained from a woman aged 55-69 years in good health, CMV-negative, and a related stem cell transplant donor. Material for sequencing was naive CD4+ T cells sorted from PBMCs. CDR3 coding DNA: TGTGCCAGTAGTATCGGGACAGGGAGCTACGAGCAGTACTTC. This translates into CASSIGTGSYEQYF.